The T cell receptor (beta chain) under discussion was sequenced for a study of CD8 T cells in Susac syndrome. Study-wide context: At the time their blood was drawn, patients with Susac syndrome were either therapy-naive, on corticosteroids (with some of them also receiving intravenous immunoglobulin), or on intravenous immunoglobulin alone.

This CDR3 has 15 amino acids. CD8+ and CD4+ T cells were negatively isolated; TEMRA cells were FACS-enriched. An amount of RNA that ranged from 0.5 to 1 ug was reverse transcribed with random hexamers. The authors amplified TCR beta CDR3 across 54 Vbeta and 13 Jbeta using immunoSEQ multiplex PCR. One entry per CDR3 protein, called by TCRdb with MiXCR from the immunoSEQ multiplex PCR reads. The repertoire holds around 170,000 distinct CDR3 sequences, with roughly 95% as singletons. The specimen sequenced was CD4+ T cells from PBMCs. The sequence came from a human donor with Susac syndrome. The chain uses TRBV12-2 and TRBJ2-5; whether TRBD2, the table's D call, matches the DNA was not checked. TRBV12-2 is labeled a pseudogene. The CDR3 bases are TGTGCAAGTCGCTTAGTTCTCCTAGCGGGGGCGACCCAGTACTTC. Translation gives CASRLVLLAGATQYF.